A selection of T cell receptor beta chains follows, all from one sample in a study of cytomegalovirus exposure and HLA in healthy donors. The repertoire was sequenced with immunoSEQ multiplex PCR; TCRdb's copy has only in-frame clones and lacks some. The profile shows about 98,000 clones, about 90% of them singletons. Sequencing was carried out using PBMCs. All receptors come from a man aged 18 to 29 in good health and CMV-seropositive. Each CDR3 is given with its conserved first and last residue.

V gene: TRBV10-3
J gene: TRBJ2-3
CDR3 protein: CAISGPTSTDTQYF

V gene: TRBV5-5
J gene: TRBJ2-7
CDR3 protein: CASSPLSGGYEQYF

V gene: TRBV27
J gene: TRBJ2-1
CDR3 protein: CASTVTGTGSYNEQFF

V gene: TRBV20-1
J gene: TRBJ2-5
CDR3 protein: CSAITGETQYF

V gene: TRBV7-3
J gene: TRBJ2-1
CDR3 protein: CASSSQAGGIVKDEQFF

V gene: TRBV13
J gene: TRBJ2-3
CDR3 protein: CASSASRDYKPRDTQYF

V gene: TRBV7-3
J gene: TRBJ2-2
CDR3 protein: CASSSRGGSGELFF

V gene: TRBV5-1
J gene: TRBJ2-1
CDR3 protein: CASSLGTGVYFYNEQFF

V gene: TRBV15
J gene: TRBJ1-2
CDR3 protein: CATSRGQAYGYTF

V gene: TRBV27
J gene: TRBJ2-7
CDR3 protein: CASSLGQGARYEQYF

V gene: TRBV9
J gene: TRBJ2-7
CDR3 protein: CASSVGNTGTGQYEQYF

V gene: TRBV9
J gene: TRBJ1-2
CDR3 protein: CASSGKDILNYGYTF